This TCR beta chain stems from a study of beta chain features in type 1 diabetes. Study outcomes and limitations: The naive, central memory and Treg TCRB repertoires showed an apparent similarity that was greater among patients than among healthy donors. PCR may have favored shorter templates equally in patients and controls.

This clone was seen repeatedly, ten times or more. No antigen is known for it. The whole isolated RNA underwent reverse transcription, so sequencing captured expressed TCRB transcripts. Measured with immunoSEQ multiplex PCR; TCRdb has only the in-frame clones, and not every one. This sample has about 210,000 clones, with around 9.9% found just once. This CDR3 comprises 15 residues. Per germline, CDR1 SEHNR and CDR2 FQNEAQ (reference sequence). Deletions cut 5 bases from V and 2 bases from J, with 14 bases between. This sequence was found in a man aged 18 to 35 in good health. The sample comprised central memory CD4+ T cells from blood. The chain links TRBV7-9 to TRBJ2-3; D not certain. The CDR3 is CASSALGGFTDTQYF. The DNA of the CDR3 is TGTGCCAGCAGCGCCCTCGGCGGATTCACAGATACGCAGTATTTT. The full variable domain, rest sourced from reference TRBV7-9 and TRBJ2-3, is DTGVSQNPRHKITKRGQNVTFRCDPISEHNRLYWYRQTLGQGPEFLTYFQNEAQLEKSRLLSDRFSAERPKGSFSTLEIQRTEQGDSAMYLCASSALGGFTDTQYFGPGTRLTVL.